A selection of T cell receptor beta chains follows, all from one sample in a study of blood T cell repertoires in COVID-19. Assay: immunoSEQ multiplex PCR; the TCRdb copy retains only in-frame clones and omits some. The sample records 150,000 or so clones, 81% being singletons. Source material: peripheral blood. Every receptor here comes from a human donor with acute or convalescent COVID-19. The donor label of this sample is uncertain. CDR3s include the opening cysteine and the closing phenylalanine or tryptophan. Each record gives: clone size, D gene, V gene, J gene, CDR3 protein, CDR3 DNA. A D gene is named only where the DNA matches it firmly. Clone size, where shown, is once, few, many, or a class for clones that have expanded.

clone_size: few
d_call: .
v_call: TRBV5-1
j_call: TRBJ2-1
cdr3_aa: CASSLIAPIDEQFF
cdr3_nt: TGCGCCAGCAGCTTGATCGCTCCGATAGATGAGCAGTTCTTC

clone_size: .
d_call: TRBD1
v_call: TRBV5-1
j_call: TRBJ1-1
cdr3_aa: CASSLAITGANTEAFF
cdr3_nt: TGCGCCAGCAGCTTGGCCATCACAGGGGCGAACACTGAAGCTTTCTTT

clone_size: .
d_call: TRBD2
v_call: TRBV5-6
j_call: TRBJ2-5
cdr3_aa: CASSAQGSGGPIETQYF
cdr3_nt: TGTGCCAGCAGCGCCCAAGGTAGCGGGGGGCCAATAGAGACCCAGTACTTC

clone_size: .
d_call: TRBD1
v_call: TRBV19
j_call: TRBJ2-1
cdr3_aa: CASSIRDREQFF
cdr3_nt: TGTGCCAGTAGTATACGGGACAGAGAGCAGTTCTTC

clone_size: .
d_call: TRBD2
v_call: TRBV7-3
j_call: TRBJ2-5
cdr3_aa: CASSEGGGAEETQYF
cdr3_nt: TGTGCCAGCAGCGAGGGCGGGGGGGCCGAAGAGACCCAGTACTTC

clone_size: .
d_call: TRBD1
v_call: TRBV27
j_call: TRBJ1-6
cdr3_aa: CASSLAGQGARTPLHF
cdr3_nt: TGTGCCAGCAGTTTGGCGGGACAGGGGGCGCGTACACCCCTCCACTTT

clone_size: few
d_call: .
v_call: TRBV7-8
j_call: TRBJ1-6
cdr3_aa: CASRGGSSYNSPLHF
cdr3_nt: TGTGCCAGTAGGGGCGGCAGCTCCTATAATTCACCCCTCCACTTT

clone_size: .
d_call: .
v_call: TRBV7-2
j_call: TRBJ1-1
cdr3_aa: CASSLRRSWGTEAFF
cdr3_nt: TGTGCCAGCAGCCTAAGGAGGTCGTGGGGAACTGAAGCTTTCTTT

clone_size: .
d_call: .
v_call: TRBV30
j_call: TRBJ1-1
cdr3_aa: CAWGQLSNTEAFF
cdr3_nt: TGTGCCTGGGGACAGCTTTCGAACACTGAAGCTTTCTTT

clone_size: once
d_call: TRBD1
v_call: TRBV6-5
j_call: TRBJ1-5
cdr3_aa: CASSGDRNQPQHF
cdr3_nt: TGTGCCAGCAGCGGGGACAGAAATCAGCCCCAGCATTTT

clone_size: .
d_call: TRBD1
v_call: TRBV7-6
j_call: TRBJ1-6
cdr3_aa: CASSLQDRESSPLHF
cdr3_nt: TGTGCCAGCAGCTTACAGGACAGGGAGAGTTCACCCCTCCACTTT

clone_size: .
d_call: .
v_call: TRBV6-5
j_call: TRBJ1-5
cdr3_aa: CASRAYSNQPQHF
cdr3_nt: TGTGCCAGCAGGGCTTATAGCAATCAGCCCCAGCATTTT

clone_size: .
d_call: TRBD1
v_call: TRBV6-5
j_call: TRBJ1-4
cdr3_aa: CASSRQGSTNEKLFF
cdr3_nt: TGTGCCAGCAGCCGACAGGGATCAACTAATGAAAAACTGTTTTTT

clone_size: once
d_call: TRBD1
v_call: TRBV5-1
j_call: TRBJ1-1
cdr3_aa: CASSSGQANTEAFF
cdr3_nt: TGCGCCAGCAGCTCGGGACAGGCGAACACTGAAGCTTTCTTT

clone_size: once
d_call: TRBD1
v_call: TRBV28
j_call: TRBJ2-4
cdr3_aa: CASSFRTGFSIQYF
cdr3_nt: TGTGCCAGCAGTTTCAGGACAGGTTTTTCCATTCAGTACTTC

clone_size: .
d_call: .
v_call: TRBV12-3/TRBV12-4
j_call: TRBJ2-5
cdr3_aa: CASSQQGQETQYF
cdr3_nt: TGTGCCAGCAGTCAACAGGGACAAGAGACCCAGTACTTC

clone_size: .
d_call: TRBD2
v_call: TRBV2
j_call: TRBJ2-5
cdr3_aa: CASSEGGGLQETQYF
cdr3_nt: TGTGCCAGCAGTGAAGGCGGGGGGCTCCAAGAGACCCAGTACTTC

clone_size: .
d_call: .
v_call: TRBV5-1
j_call: TRBJ1-1
cdr3_aa: CASSLATNTEAFF
cdr3_nt: TGCGCCAGCAGCTTGGCTACGAACACTGAAGCTTTCTTT

clone_size: .
d_call: .
v_call: TRBV6-5
j_call: TRBJ2-2
cdr3_aa: CASREGFSTTGELFF
cdr3_nt: TGTGCCAGCAGGGAGGGGTTTAGTACCACCGGGGAGCTGTTTTTT

clone_size: few
d_call: .
v_call: TRBV30
j_call: TRBJ1-2
cdr3_aa: CAWSVGQGDYGYTF
cdr3_nt: TGTGCCTGGAGTGTAGGGCAGGGTGACTATGGCTACACCTTC

clone_size: .
d_call: .
v_call: TRBV6-5
j_call: TRBJ1-2
cdr3_aa: CASRGGQGYGYTF
cdr3_nt: TGTGCCTCGAGGGGGGGCCAGGGTTATGGCTACACCTTC

clone_size: .
d_call: TRBD1
v_call: TRBV7-3
j_call: TRBJ2-2
cdr3_aa: CASSLIIGGSGELFF
cdr3_nt: TGTGCCAGCAGCTTAATAATAGGGGGCAGCGGGGAGCTGTTTTTT

clone_size: .
d_call: .
v_call: TRBV6-5
j_call: TRBJ1-3
cdr3_aa: CASSYSAAGNTIYF
cdr3_nt: TGTGCCAGCAGTTACTCCGCGGCGGGAAACACCATATATTTT

clone_size: medium-sized
d_call: .
v_call: TRBV5-6
j_call: TRBJ1-3
cdr3_aa: CASSHGDTSGNTIYF
cdr3_nt: TGTGCCAGCAGCCACGGGGACACCTCTGGAAACACCATATATTTT